This T cell receptor (beta chain) was identified during a study of OX40 agonist ivuxolimab in advanced cancers. Across the whole study: Participants could have had prior anti-PD-1, anti-PD-L1 or anti-CTLA-4 therapy, and approximately 40% had some.

The repertoire was sequenced with immunoSEQ multiplex PCR; TCRdb's copy has only in-frame clones and lacks some. Of tens of thousands of clones in the sample, approximately 80% were seen once. The sequencing here drew on CD4+ or CD8+ T cells sorted from blood, taken in a trial of the OX40 agonist ivuxolimab. The sequence came from an adult with an advanced solid tumor such as melanoma, head and neck, liver or kidney cancer.

DNA of the CDR3: TGTGCCAGCAGCTCAGGACTAGTCCCCGAGCAGTACTTC. It encodes CASSSGLVPEQYF. This sequence joins TRBV11-2 and TRBJ2-7; TRBD2 matches at 7 bases. The length of the CDR3 is 13 residues. CDR1 is SGHAT, CDR2 FQNNGV, per germline. The junction had 6 bases not matched to a gene; V was cut back by 4 bases and J by 6 bases.